These 28 T cell receptor beta chains originate from one sample sequenced in a study of OX40 agonist ivuxolimab in advanced cancers. Method: immunoSEQ multiplex PCR; TCRdb's copy keeps in-frame clones and lacks some. The sample holds some 80,000 clones; approximately 84% are singletons and the top ten take around 25%. The starting material was CD4+ or CD8+ T cells sorted from blood, obtained in a trial of the OX40 agonist ivuxolimab. These TCRs come from an adult with an advanced solid tumor such as melanoma, head and neck, liver or kidney cancer.

The chain combines TRBV6-1 with TRBJ2-7; TRBD1 matches at 9 bases. Trimming removed 5 bases from V and 6 bases from J; junction bases left unmatched: 5. Per the germline V gene, CDR1 is MNHNS and CDR2 is SASEGT. CDR3 length: 13 residues. The CDR3 DNA is TGTGCCAGCAGTCCTTTGGGACAGGGCGAGCAGTACTTC. This translates into CASSPLGQGEQYF.

V gene TRBV4-1 combines with J gene TRBJ2-7; D is unclear. Per the germline V gene, CDR1 is MGHRA and CDR2 is YSYEKL. The CDR3 length is 14 residues. Trimming pared 3 bases from V and 10 bases from J, leaving 19 bases between. The DNA of the CDR3 is TGCGCCAGCAGCCAGCCGTGGGAACGGGTGGGTCAGTACTTC. Its translation is CASSQPWERVGQYF.

V and J are TRBV5-1 and TRBJ2-1, with TRBD1 matching over 12 bases. Germline trimming cut 2 bases from V and 8 bases from J; bases unmatched to any gene: 8. Germline lookup yields CDR1 SGHRS and CDR2 YFSETQ. There are 16 residues in the CDR3. The CDR3 sequence is CASSLFRDRGLDEQFF. In DNA form, the CDR3 reads TGCGCCAGCAGCTTATTCCGGGACAGGGGGCTCGATGAGCAGTTCTTC.

The chain links TRBV2 to TRBJ2-1, with D unclear. In germline, CDR1 is SNHLY, CDR2 FYNNEI. The V and J ends lost 1 base and 5 bases respectively, with 12 bases between them. The length of the CDR3 is 15 residues. CDR3 amino acids: CASSEGRAPHNEQFF. The DNA for the CDR3 is TGTGCCAGCAGTGAAGGTAGGGCCCCCCACAATGAGCAGTTCTTC.

The V and J genes are TRBV5-5 and TRBJ2-7; D call uncertain. The CDR3 is 17 residues long. The V end was cut by 9 bases, the J end by 0 bases, with 25 bases between. Germline loops: CDR1 SGHKS, CDR2 YYEKEE (reference sequence). CDR3 protein: CAILAWIGGYSSYEQYF. CDR3 bases: TGTGCCATCTTAGCTTGGATCGGTGGTTACAGCTCCTACGAGCAGTACTTC.

The genes are TRBV19 and TRBJ2-1; possibly TRBD1 for D (6 bases). CDR1 and CDR2 from the germline V gene are LNHDA and SQIVND (reference sequence). CDR3 length: 14 residues. The V gene lost 1 base and the J gene lost 8 bases, with 12 bases spanning the gap. The CDR3 coding sequence is TGTGCCAGTAGTATAGGGGACAAGACATATGAGCAGTTCTTC. This sequence encodes CASSIGDKTYEQFF.

This chain joins TRBV27 and TRBJ2-3; 7 nucleotides align to TRBD1. The germline CDR1 and CDR2 sequences are MNHEY and SMNVEV (reference sequence). V was clipped by 0 bases and J by 2 bases; unmatched bases: 11. The CDR3 is 18 amino acids. For the CDR3, the DNA is TGTGCCAGCAGTTTATCTGGTTGGTGGGGACAGAACACAGATACGCAGTATTTT. Its protein is CASSLSGWWGQNTDTQYF.

The gene calls are TRBV18 and TRBJ1-1; 7 nucleotides line up with TRBD1. With 5 bases clipped from V and 2 bases from J, the junction kept 11 bases outside the gene matches. The V gene's germline CDR1 is KGHSH and CDR2 LQKENI. The CDR3 length is 16 residues. CDR3 bases: TGTGCCAGCTCAACCCAAGTGACAGGGACAAACACTGAAGCTTTCTTT. Its protein is CASSTQVTGTNTEAFF.

The rearrangement uses TRBV19 and TRBJ2-4; perhaps TRBD2 as D (7 bases). The CDR3 consists of 14 residues. Between the trimmed V and J ends, which lost 1 base and 8 bases, there was a span of 12 bases. Germline CDR1 and CDR2: LNHDA and SQIVND (reference sequence). This chain's CDR3 is CASSIGWGGYIQYF. The CDR3 DNA is TGTGCCAGTAGTATAGGTTGGGGGGGCTACATTCAGTACTTC. The complete variable domain, with remaining parts taken from reference TRBV19 and TRBJ2-4, reads DGGITQSPKYLFRKEGQNVTLSCEQNLNHDAMYWYRQDPGQGLRLIYYSQIVNDFQKGDIAEGYSVSREKKESFPLTVTSAQKNPTAFYLCASSIGWGGYIQYFGAGTRLSVL.

The genes are TRBV4-3 and TRBJ2-7, with D maybe TRBD2 (6 bases). Germline V CDR1 and CDR2: LGHNA, YSLEER. The V end was cut by 1 base, the J end by 6 bases, with 13 bases between. The CDR3 length is 14 residues. Here the CDR3 DNA reads TGCGCCAGCAGCCAAGGCGCGGCGGGAACCGAGCAGTACTTC. It encodes CASSQGAAGTEQYF.

V is TRBV18 and J is TRBJ2-5; a weak D match, TRBD1 (5 bases). The germline CDR1 and CDR2 sequences are KGHSH and LQKENI. With 0 bases removed from V and 2 bases from J, the gap between germline ends came to 13 bases. The CDR3 is made up of 16 amino acids. The CDR3 sequence: CASSPPPRTHQETQYF. CDR3 in DNA: TGTGCCAGCTCACCACCGCCTAGGACACATCAAGAGACCCAGTACTTC. Looking up the rest from reference TRBV18 and TRBJ2-5 gives the full variable domain: NAGVMQNPRHLVRRRGQEARLRCSPMKGHSHVYWYRQLPEEGLKFMVYLQKENIIDESGMPKERFSAEFPKEGPSILRIQQVVRGDSAAYFCASSPPPRTHQETQYFGPGTRLLVL.

V usage is TRBV6-5 and J usage is TRBJ2-1, with no clear D. Germline V gives CDR1 MNHEY, CDR2 SVGAGI. The V and J ends lost 2 bases and 8 bases respectively, with 13 bases between them. This CDR3 region has 14 residues. The CDR3 DNA reads as TGTGCCAGCAGTTACGGAGTGCGGAGCGATGAGCAGTTCTTC. The encoded protein is CASSYGVRSDEQFF.

DNA of the CDR3: TGTGCCTGGAGTTTTCAAGGCAGTGAGACCCAGTACTTC. This translates into CAWSFQGSETQYF. The chain uses TRBV30 and TRBJ2-5; D is uncertain. The CDR3 contains 13 residues. V lost 2 bases to trimming and J lost 5 bases, with 12 bases between them. Germline V gene lookup returns CDR1 GTSNPN and CDR2 SVGIG (reference sequence). The entire variable domain, with the rest obtained from reference TRBV30 and TRBJ2-5, is as follows: SQTIHQWPATLVQPVGSPLSLECTVEGTSNPNLYWYRQAAGRGLQLLFYSVGIGQISSEVPQNLSASRPQDRQFILSSKKLLLSDSGFYLCAWSFQGSETQYFGPGTRLLVL.

This clone was seen a handful of times. The chain couples TRBV7-9 to TRBJ2-7; TRBD1 is a possible D gene (5 bases). The CDR3 sequence is 14 residues long. Trimming took off 2 bases at V and 9 bases at J, with 17 bases between the two ends. Germline V CDR1 and CDR2: SEHNR, FQNEAQ (reference sequence). CDR3 sequence: CASSLWGERQMQYF. DNA of the CDR3: TGTGCCAGCAGCTTATGGGGCGAGAGGCAGATGCAGTACTTC.

The chain recombines TRBV19 with TRBJ2-7; the D gene could be TRBD1 or TRBD2 (7 bases each). Germline V gives CDR1 LNHDA, CDR2 SQIVND (reference sequence). The CDR3 contains 13 residues. With 5 bases removed from V and 6 bases from J, the gap between germline ends came to 14 bases. The CDR3 is CASSGRGLIEQYF. The CDR3 DNA follows: TGTGCCAGTAGTGGGAGGGGGCTCATCGAGCAGTACTTC.

The gene calls are TRBV15 and TRBJ2-3; TRBD2 matches at 8 bases. The CDR3 has 18 residues. From germline, CDR1 is LNHNV and CDR2 YYDKDF (reference sequence). The trim removed 3 bases at V and 2 bases at J, leaving 13 bases unmatched. CDR3 residues: CATSSPYGGARSTDTQYF. The CDR3 region has the DNA TGTGCCACCAGCAGCCCGTACGGGGGGGCCAGATCCACAGATACGCAGTATTTT.

The chain has TRBV7-8 and TRBJ2-7; 10 bases fit TRBD1. CDR3 length: 15 residues. V dropped 3 bases and J dropped 2; count of bases not matched to a gene: 4. Germline CDR1 reads SGHVS; CDR2 reads FQNEAQ. The CDR3 DNA is TGTGCCAGCAGCTTCCGACAGGGGGCACCCTACGAGCAGTACTTC. Translated: CASSFRQGAPYEQYF.

The chain has TRBV19 and TRBJ2-1; TRBD2 agrees at 9 bases. The CDR3 is made up of 15 amino acids. The J segment lost 10 bases and the V segment lost 5 bases, leaving 12 bases of the junction unmatched. CDR1 LNHDA and CDR2 SQIVND come from the germline V gene (reference sequence). The CDR3 region has the DNA TGTGCCAGTAGTCCCAGCGGGAGGCTCGGCGGGGAGCAGTTCTTC. This translates into CASSPSGRLGGEQFF.

CDR3 sequence: CASGLVDGPGELFF. Written as DNA, the CDR3 is TGTGCTAGTGGTTTGGTGGACGGGCCCGGGGAGCTGTTTTTT. The chain joins TRBV12-5 to TRBJ2-2; D uncertain. The germline CDR1 and CDR2 sequences are LGHNT and FRNRAP. V was trimmed by 0 bases and J by 6 bases, leaving 8 bases between them. The CDR3 has 14 amino acids.

The chain carries TRBV7-2 and TRBJ2-3; TRBD2 might be the D (5 bases). Germline-derived CDR1 and CDR2 are SGHTA and FQGNSA. Trimming removed 3 bases at V and 0 bases at J, with 19 bases between. The CDR3 spans 18 residues. Written as DNA, the CDR3 is TGTGCCAGCAGCTTCGACTTCACTAGAGGGCCTAGCACAGATACGCAGTATTTT. Its protein is CASSFDFTRGPSTDTQYF.

The chain has TRBV5-6 and TRBJ1-1; tentative D call: TRBD1 (5 bases). The CDR3 extends over 14 amino acids. The V gene's germline CDR1 is SGHDT and CDR2 YYEEEE. Deletions cut 0 bases from V and 5 bases from J, with 11 bases between. DNA of the CDR3: TGTGCCAGCAGCTTGGCCTGGACAACGACTGAAGCTTTCTTT. Protein sequence: CASSLAWTTTEAFF.

This chain uses TRBV11-2 with TRBJ2-3, with TRBD2 matching over 8 bases. Germline trimming cut 5 bases from V and 6 bases from J; bases unmatched to any gene: 13. The CDR3 is 16 residues long. Germline V CDR1 and CDR2: SGHAT, FQNNGV. The chain's CDR3 is CASSIVTGGRGDTQYF. The CDR3 nucleotides read TGTGCCAGCAGCATAGTGACGGGGGGGAGAGGGGATACGCAGTATTTT.

This clone has a handful of counts. The chain carries TRBV11-1 and TRBJ2-5, with 7 bases fitting TRBD2. With 0 bases clipped from V and 4 bases from J, the junction kept 2 bases outside the gene matches. Germline V CDR1 and CDR2: SGHAT, FQDESV (reference sequence). This CDR3 is built from 14 residues. CDR3 in amino acids: CASSLAGGVETQYF. As DNA, the CDR3 is TGTGCCAGCAGCTTAGCGGGGGGGGTAGAGACCCAGTACTTC.

This clone has ten or more counts. This chain uses TRBV9 with TRBJ2-3; D ambiguous. CDR3 size: 14 residues. V gave up 4 bases and J gave up 3 bases, with 12 bases separating them. CDR1 and CDR2 (germline): SGDLS, YYNGEE. The CDR3 spells CASSPRHSTDTQYF. The CDR3 region has the DNA TGTGCCAGCAGCCCCCGGCATTCGACAGATACGCAGTATTTT.

The chain has TRBV30 and TRBJ1-2; no clear D gene. CDR3 size: 11 residues. V lost 2 bases and J 11 bases, leaving 12 bases between the germline ends. The germline V gene encodes CDR1 GTSNPN and CDR2 SVGIG (reference sequence). The CDR3 here is CAWSLGGIYTF. For the CDR3, the DNA is TGTGCCTGGAGTTTAGGAGGGATATACACCTTC. The whole variable domain, remainder taken from reference TRBV30 and TRBJ1-2, is SQTIHQWPATLVQPVGSPLSLECTVEGTSNPNLYWYRQAAGRGLQLLFYSVGIGQISSEVPQNLSASRPQDRQFILSSKKLLLSDSGFYLCAWSLGGIYTFGSGTRLTVV.

The V call is TRBV4-1, the J call TRBJ2-3, with a tentative D call TRBD2 (7 bases). The V end lost 0 bases, the J end lost 5 bases, and 15 bases lay between the germline ends. The CDR3 has 16 residues. Germline V gene sequence: CDR1 MGHRA, CDR2 YSYEKL. The CDR3 bases are TGCGCCAGCAGCCAAGAGGAGGGGGGGCCGATAGATACGCAGTATTTT. Its protein is CASSQEEGGPIDTQYF.

This clone has a handful of counts. The rearrangement joins TRBV29-1 to TRBJ2-6, with TRBD1 matching 8 bases. Germline V gene lookup returns CDR1 SQVTM and CDR2 ANQGSEA. With V trimmed by 7 bases and J by 1 base, 9 bases remained unmatched. There are 16 residues in the CDR3. CDR3 sequence (DNA): TGCAGCGCTGGACAGGGTATGGGTTCTGGGGCCAACGTCCTGACTTTC. Translation: CSAGQGMGSGANVLTF.

The chain joins TRBV4-3 to TRBJ2-2, with TRBD2 matching 7 bases. The length of the CDR3 is 18 residues. Trimming removed 3 bases from V and 2 bases from J; junction bases left unmatched: 12. CDR1 is LGHNA, CDR2 YSLEER, per germline. In DNA form, the CDR3 reads TGCGCCAGCAGCCAGGGGAGGGCCCGGAACATTAACACCGGGGAGCTGTTTTTT. It codes for CASSQGRARNINTGELFF.